This T cell receptor (beta chain) was sequenced in a study of regulatory T cells in long-lasting Graves disease. Findings and caveats of the study: Persistent Graves' patients showed a TCR diversity that was lower than that of newly diagnosed ones. Newly diagnosed patients shared 950 to 1,000 public clonotypes; persistent patients shared under 3,000. Small numbers of samples may have cut accuracy.

Time point in this sample: persistent/refractory GD, antithyroid drugs over 5 years with positive TRAb. Scientists built the TCR library using RNA that was extracted from PBMCs. American Thyroid Association guidelines were used to diagnose Graves' disease. This clonotype came up many times. Its antigen is unidentified. In germline, CDR1 is MNHEY, CDR2 SMNVEV (reference sequence). V dropped 5 bases and J dropped 0 bases, with 8 bases sitting between them. This CDR3 has 13 amino acids. In building TCR beta libraries, iRepertoire HTBI primers were used together with Arm-PCR of CDR3 regions. TCRdb redid the calling of the multiplex PCR reads with MiXCR, one entry per CDR3 protein. The sample lists some 440,000 distinct CDR3 sequences; about a fifth were seen once.

The specimen was peripheral blood mononuclear cells (PBMCs), collected when the disease was refractory, from a patient treated with antithyroid drugs. This TCR was sampled from a female donor with Graves disease. This chain uses TRBV27 with TRBJ2-7; D gene ambiguous. CDR3 amino acids: CASSPVNSYEQYF. CDR3 in DNA: TGTGCCAGCAGTCCCGTCAACTCCTACGAGCAGTACTTC.